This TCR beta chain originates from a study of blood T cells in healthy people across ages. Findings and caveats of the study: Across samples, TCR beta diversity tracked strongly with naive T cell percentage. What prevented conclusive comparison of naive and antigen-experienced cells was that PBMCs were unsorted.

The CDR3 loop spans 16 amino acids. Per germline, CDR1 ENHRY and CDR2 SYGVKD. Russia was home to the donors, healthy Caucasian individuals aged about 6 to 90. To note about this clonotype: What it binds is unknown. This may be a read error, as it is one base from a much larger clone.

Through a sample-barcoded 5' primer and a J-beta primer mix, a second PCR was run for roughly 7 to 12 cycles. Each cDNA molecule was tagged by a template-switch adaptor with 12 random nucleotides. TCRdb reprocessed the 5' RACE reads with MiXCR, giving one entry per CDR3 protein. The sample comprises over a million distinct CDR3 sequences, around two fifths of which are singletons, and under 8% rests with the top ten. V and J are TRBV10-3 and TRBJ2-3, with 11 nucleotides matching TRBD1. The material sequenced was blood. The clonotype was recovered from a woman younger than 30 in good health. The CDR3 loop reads CAVSESGQGATDTQYF. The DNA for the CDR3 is TGTGCCGTCAGTGAGTCTGGACAGGGGGCGACAGATACGCAGTATTTT.